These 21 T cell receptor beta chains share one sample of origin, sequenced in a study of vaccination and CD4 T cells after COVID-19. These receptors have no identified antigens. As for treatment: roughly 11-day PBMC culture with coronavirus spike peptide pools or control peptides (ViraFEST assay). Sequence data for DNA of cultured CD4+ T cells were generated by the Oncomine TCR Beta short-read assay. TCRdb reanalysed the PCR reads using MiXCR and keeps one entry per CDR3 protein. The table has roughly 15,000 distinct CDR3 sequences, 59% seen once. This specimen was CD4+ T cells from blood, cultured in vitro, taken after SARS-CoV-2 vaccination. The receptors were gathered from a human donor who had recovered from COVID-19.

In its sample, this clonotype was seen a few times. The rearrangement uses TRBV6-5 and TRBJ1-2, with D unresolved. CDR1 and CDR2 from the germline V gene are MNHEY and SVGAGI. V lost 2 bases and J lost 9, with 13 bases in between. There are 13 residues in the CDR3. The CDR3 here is CASSYGESWSYTF. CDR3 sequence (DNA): TGTGCCAGCAGTTACGGGGAAAGTTGGAGCTACACCTTC.

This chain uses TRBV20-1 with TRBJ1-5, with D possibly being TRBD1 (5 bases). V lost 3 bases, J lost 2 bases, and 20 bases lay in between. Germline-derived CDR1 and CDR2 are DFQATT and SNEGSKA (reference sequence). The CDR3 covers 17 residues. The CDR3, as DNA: TGCAGTGCTAGTCTCCGGGGGAATAATCGGGGCAATCAGCCCCAGCATTTT. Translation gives CSASLRGNNRGNQPQHF.

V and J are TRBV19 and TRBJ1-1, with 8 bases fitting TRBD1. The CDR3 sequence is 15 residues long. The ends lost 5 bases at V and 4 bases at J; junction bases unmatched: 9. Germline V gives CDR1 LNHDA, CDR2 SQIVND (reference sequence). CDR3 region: CASSPSYRGSTEAFF. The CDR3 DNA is TGTGCCAGTAGTCCCTCTTACAGGGGGTCCACTGAAGCTTTCTTT.

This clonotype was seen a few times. The CDR3 DNA is TGTGCCAGCAGTTCCCTCGCGGGAGGTCCCGAAGCTTTCTTT. It codes for CASSSLAGGPEAFF. The rearrangement links TRBV6-5 to TRBJ1-1; the D is unclear. The CDR3 totals 14 residues. Germline loops: CDR1 MNHEY, CDR2 SVGAGI. V lost 4 bases and J lost 8, with 17 bases in between.

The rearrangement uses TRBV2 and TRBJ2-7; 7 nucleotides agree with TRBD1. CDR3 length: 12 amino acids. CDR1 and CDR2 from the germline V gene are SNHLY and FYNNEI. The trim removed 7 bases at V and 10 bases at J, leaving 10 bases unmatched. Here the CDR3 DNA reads TGTGCCAGCACCCAGGGGACAGTCCCCCAGTACTTC. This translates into CASTQGTVPQYF.

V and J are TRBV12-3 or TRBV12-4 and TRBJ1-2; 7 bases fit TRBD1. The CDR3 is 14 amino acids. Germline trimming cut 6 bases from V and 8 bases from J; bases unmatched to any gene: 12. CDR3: CASRLTGRHHGYTF. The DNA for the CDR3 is TGTGCCAGCAGGCTGACAGGGCGCCATCACGGCTACACCTTC.

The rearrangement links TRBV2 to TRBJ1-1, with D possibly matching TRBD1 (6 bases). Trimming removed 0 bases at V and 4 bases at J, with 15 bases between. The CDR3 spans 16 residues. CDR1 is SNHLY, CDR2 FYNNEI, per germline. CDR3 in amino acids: CASSEALGGGGTEAFF. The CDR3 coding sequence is TGTGCCAGCAGTGAAGCGCTTGGGGGAGGGGGCACTGAAGCTTTCTTT. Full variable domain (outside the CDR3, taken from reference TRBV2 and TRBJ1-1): EPEVTQTPSHQVTQMGQEVILRCVPISNHLYFYWYRQILGQKVEFLVSFYNNEISEKSEIFDDQFSVERPDGSNFTLKIRSTKLEDSAMYFCASSEALGGGGTEAFFGQGTRLTVV.

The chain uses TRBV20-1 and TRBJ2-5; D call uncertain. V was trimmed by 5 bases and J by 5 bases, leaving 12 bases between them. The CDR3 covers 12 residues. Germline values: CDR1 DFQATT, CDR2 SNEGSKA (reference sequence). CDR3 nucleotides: TGCAGTGCTCACCCCAGCGCGGAGACCCAGTACTTC. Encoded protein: CSAHPSAETQYF.

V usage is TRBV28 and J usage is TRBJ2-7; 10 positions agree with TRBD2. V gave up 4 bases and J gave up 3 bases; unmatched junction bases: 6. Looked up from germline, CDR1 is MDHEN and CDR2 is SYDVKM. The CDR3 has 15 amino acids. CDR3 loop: CASSSSSGGSYEQYF. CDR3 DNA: TGTGCCAGCAGTTCGTCTAGCGGGGGAAGCTACGAGCAGTACTTC. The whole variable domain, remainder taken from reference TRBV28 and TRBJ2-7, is DVKVTQSSRYLVKRTGEKVFLECVQDMDHENMFWYRQDPGLGLRLIYFSYDVKMKEKGDIPEGYSVSREKKERFSLILESASTNQTSMYLCASSSSSGGSYEQYFGPGTRLTVT.

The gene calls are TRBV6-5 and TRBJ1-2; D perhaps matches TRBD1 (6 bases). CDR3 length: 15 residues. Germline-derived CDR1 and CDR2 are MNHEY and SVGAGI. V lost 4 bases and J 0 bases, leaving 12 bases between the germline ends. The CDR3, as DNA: TGTGCCAGCAGTTGGGGGGGCAGCCCTAACTATGGCTACACCTTC. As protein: CASSWGGSPNYGYTF.

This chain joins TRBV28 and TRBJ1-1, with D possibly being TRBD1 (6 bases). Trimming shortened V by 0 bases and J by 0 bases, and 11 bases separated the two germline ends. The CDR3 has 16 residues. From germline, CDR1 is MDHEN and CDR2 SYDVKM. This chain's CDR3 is CASSLWLGQLNTEAFF. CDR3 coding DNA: TGTGCCAGCAGTTTATGGTTAGGACAGTTGAACACTGAAGCTTTCTTT.

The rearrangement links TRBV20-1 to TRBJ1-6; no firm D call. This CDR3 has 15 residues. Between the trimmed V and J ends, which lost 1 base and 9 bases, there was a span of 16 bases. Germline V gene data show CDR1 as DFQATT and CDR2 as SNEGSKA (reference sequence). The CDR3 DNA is TGCAGTGCTAGAGCTCATAGCAACCAAGGTTCACCCCTCCACTTT. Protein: CSARAHSNQGSPLHF.

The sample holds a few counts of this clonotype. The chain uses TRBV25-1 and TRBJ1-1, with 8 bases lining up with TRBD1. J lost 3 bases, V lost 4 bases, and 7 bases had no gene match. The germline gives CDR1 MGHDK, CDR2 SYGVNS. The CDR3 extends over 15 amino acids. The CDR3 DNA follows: TGTGCCAGCAGTGCGTCGACAGGGGCCGACACTGAAGCTTTCTTT. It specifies CASSASTGADTEAFF.

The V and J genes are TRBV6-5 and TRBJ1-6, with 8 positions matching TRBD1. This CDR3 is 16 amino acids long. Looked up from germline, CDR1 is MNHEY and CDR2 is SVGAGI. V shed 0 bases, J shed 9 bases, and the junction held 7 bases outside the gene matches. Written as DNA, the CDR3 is TGTGCCAGCAGTTACTCGTCGGACAGGGCTCGTTCACCCCTCCACTTT. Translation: CASSYSSDRARSPLHF.

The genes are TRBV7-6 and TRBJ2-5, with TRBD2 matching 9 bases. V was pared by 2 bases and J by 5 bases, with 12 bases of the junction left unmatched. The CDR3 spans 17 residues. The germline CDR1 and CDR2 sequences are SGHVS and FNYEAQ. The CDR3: CASSLYSPAGGQETQYF. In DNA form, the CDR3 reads TGTGCCAGCAGCTTATATTCACCAGCGGGAGGACAGGAGACCCAGTACTTC.

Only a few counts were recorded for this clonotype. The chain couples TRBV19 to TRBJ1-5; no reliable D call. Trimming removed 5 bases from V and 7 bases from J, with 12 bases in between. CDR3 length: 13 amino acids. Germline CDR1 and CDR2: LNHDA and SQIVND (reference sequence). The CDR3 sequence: CASSSDPFQPQHF. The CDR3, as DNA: TGTGCCAGTAGTTCCGACCCGTTCCAGCCCCAGCATTTT.

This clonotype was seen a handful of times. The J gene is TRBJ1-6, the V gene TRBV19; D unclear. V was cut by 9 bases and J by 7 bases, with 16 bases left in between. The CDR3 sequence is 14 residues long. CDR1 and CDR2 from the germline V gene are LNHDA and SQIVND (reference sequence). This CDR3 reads CASSRTVVNSPLHF. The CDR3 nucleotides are TGTGCCAGCTCGCGGACGGTCGTCAATTCACCCCTCCACTTT.

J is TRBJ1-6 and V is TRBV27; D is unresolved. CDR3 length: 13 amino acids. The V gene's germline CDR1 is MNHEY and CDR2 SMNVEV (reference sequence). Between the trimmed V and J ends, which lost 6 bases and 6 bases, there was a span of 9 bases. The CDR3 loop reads CASRGGVNSPLHF. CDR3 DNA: TGTGCCAGCAGGGGTGGGGTTAATTCACCCCTCCACTTT.

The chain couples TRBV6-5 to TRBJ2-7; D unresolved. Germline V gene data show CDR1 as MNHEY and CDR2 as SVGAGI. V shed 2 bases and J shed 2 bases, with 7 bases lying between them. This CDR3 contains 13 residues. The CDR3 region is CASSYRRTYEQYF. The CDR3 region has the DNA TGTGCCAGCAGTTACAGGAGAACCTACGAGCAGTACTTC.

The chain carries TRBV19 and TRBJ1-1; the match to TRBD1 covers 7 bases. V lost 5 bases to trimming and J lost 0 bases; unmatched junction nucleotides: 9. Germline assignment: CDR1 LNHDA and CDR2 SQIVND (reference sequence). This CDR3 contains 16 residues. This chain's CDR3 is CASSPGQRLMNTEAFF. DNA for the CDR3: TGTGCCAGTAGTCCGGGACAGAGACTCATGAACACTGAAGCTTTCTTT.

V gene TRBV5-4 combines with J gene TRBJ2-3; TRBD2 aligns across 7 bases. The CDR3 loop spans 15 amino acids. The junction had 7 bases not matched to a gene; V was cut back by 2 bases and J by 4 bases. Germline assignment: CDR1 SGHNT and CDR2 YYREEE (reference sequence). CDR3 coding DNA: TGTGCCAGCAGCTTCGGCGGGAGAGGTGCAGATACGCAGTATTTT. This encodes CASSFGGRGADTQYF.